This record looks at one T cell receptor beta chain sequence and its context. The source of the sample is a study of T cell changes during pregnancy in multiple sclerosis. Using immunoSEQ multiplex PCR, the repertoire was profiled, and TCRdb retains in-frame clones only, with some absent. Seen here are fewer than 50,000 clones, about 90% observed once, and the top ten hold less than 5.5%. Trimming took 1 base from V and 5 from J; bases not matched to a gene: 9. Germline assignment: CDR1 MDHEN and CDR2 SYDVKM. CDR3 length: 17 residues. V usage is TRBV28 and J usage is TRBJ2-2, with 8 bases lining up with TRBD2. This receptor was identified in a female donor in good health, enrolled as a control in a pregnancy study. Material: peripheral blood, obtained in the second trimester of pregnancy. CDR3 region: CASSLSPGLEQTGELFF. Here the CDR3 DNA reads TGTGCCAGCAGTTTATCCCCGGGACTAGAGCAGACCGGGGAGCTGTTTTTT.